Below are 11 T cell receptor beta chains sequenced from a single sample in a study of blood T cell repertoires in COVID-19. Clones were sequenced by immunoSEQ multiplex PCR, and TCRdb holds only the in-frame ones, with some missing. Here the sample spans roughly 140,000 clones, around nine tenths being singletons. Sequences were obtained from peripheral blood. The receptors originated from a human donor in a cohort sampled during active COVID-19.

The CDR3 here is CASSFNGGNEQFF. In nucleotides, the CDR3 is TGTGCCAGCAGCTTTAACGGGGGCAATGAGCAGTTCTTC. The rearrangement uses TRBV6-5 and TRBJ2-1, with D maybe TRBD2 (6 bases). Trimming took off 6 bases at V and 6 bases at J, with 12 bases between the two ends. This CDR3 has 13 amino acids. The germline gives CDR1 MNHEY, CDR2 SVGAGI.

The chain links TRBV23-1 to TRBJ2-5; the match to TRBD1 covers 7 bases. TRBV23-1 is noted as an ORF with a role that remains uncertain. The junction had 12 bases not matched to a gene; V was cut back by 2 bases and J by 3 bases. There are 17 residues in the CDR3. The CDR3 region is CASSQRRRDRPKETQYF. As DNA, the CDR3 is TGCGCCAGCAGTCAACGCCGACGGGACAGACCGAAAGAGACCCAGTACTTC.

The CDR3 here is CASSAGSEETQYF. CDR3 nucleotides: TGTGCCAGCAGCGCCGGGTCTGAAGAGACCCAGTACTTC. This chain connects TRBV5-4 to TRBJ2-5; D is uncertain. The CDR3 is made up of 13 amino acids. Looked up from germline, CDR1 is SGHNT and CDR2 is YYREEE (reference sequence). The germline V and J ends were trimmed by 4 bases and 3 bases, with 10 bases remaining between them. Full variable domain (outside the CDR3, taken from reference TRBV5-4 and TRBJ2-5): ETGVTQSPTHLIKTRGQQVTLRCSSQSGHNTVSWYQQALGQGPQFIFQYYREEENGRGNFPPRFSGLQFPNYSSELNVNALELDDSALYLCASSAGSEETQYFGPGTRLLVL.

The J gene is TRBJ1-1, the V gene TRBV15; D is ambiguous. This CDR3 is built from 15 residues. Germline values: CDR1 LNHNV, CDR2 YYDKDF (reference sequence). V lost 1 base, J lost 0 bases, and 9 bases lay in between. The CDR3 protein is CATSRGRGMNTEAFF. DNA of the CDR3: TGTGCCACCAGCAGAGGCCGGGGTATGAACACTGAAGCTTTCTTT.

This clone was seen only a few times. V is TRBV7-2 and J is TRBJ1-6; 8 bases map to TRBD1. Germline CDR1 SGHTA, CDR2 FQGNSA. J lost 6 bases, V lost 6 bases, and 7 bases had no gene match. This CDR3 is 15 amino acids long. CDR3 residues: CASRAGGLINSPLHF. CDR3 sequence (DNA): TGTGCCAGCAGAGCAGGGGGCTTGATTAATTCACCCCTCCACTTT. Full variable domain (remainder filled in from reference TRBV7-2 and TRBJ1-6): GAGVSQSPSNKVTEKGKDVELRCDPISGHTALYWYRQSLGQGLEFLIYFQGNSAPDKSGLPSDRFSAERTGGSVSTLTIQRTQQEDSAVYLCASRAGGLINSPLHFGNGTRLTVT.

CDR3 amino acids: CASSLARGQPQHF. The CDR3, as DNA: TGTGCCAGCAGCTTAGCCCGGGGTCAGCCCCAGCATTTT. V is TRBV7-8 and J is TRBJ1-5, with no clear D. Germline V lookup: CDR1 SGHVS, CDR2 FQNEAQ. V dropped 0 bases and J dropped 6 bases, with 6 bases sitting between them. This CDR3 contains 13 residues.

This chain links TRBV6-5 with TRBJ2-7, with D possibly being TRBD2 (5 bases). CDR3 length: 14 amino acids. Germline V gene lookup returns CDR1 MNHEY and CDR2 SVGAGI. V was shortened by 4 bases and J by 5 bases, with 15 bases between the two germline ends. CDR3 bases: TGTGCCAGCAGTTCGACTGGAGGTTTCGACGAGCAGTACTTC. As protein: CASSSTGGFDEQYF.

The chain carries TRBV21-1 and TRBJ1-6; the D segment call TRBD1 is taken from the table without a DNA check. TRBV21-1 is reported as a pseudogene. There are 14 residues in the CDR3. The CDR3 protein is CASSNPGQNSPLHF. In nucleotides, the CDR3 is TGTGCCAGCAGCAATCCGGGACAGAATTCACCCCTCCACTTT.

This chain uses TRBV30 with TRBJ2-3, with D perhaps matching TRBD1 (5 bases). The length of the CDR3 is 16 residues. Trimming stripped 4 bases from V and 0 bases from J, with 17 bases between. Germline V lookup: CDR1 GTSNPN, CDR2 SVGIG (reference sequence). CDR3 loop: CAWKHQTDTSTDTQYF. The CDR3, as DNA: TGTGCCTGGAAGCACCAGACAGATACTAGCACAGATACGCAGTATTTT.

The chain uses TRBV4-1 and TRBJ2-4, with 7 bases matching TRBD1. Germline lookup yields CDR1 MGHRA and CDR2 YSYEKL. Unmatched junction bases numbered 8, after V lost 5 bases and J lost 1 base. This CDR3 comprises 16 residues. CDR3 protein: CASSFLDRDAKNIQYF. CDR3 DNA sequence: TGCGCCAGCAGCTTCCTCGACAGGGACGCCAAAAACATTCAGTACTTC.

V usage is TRBV9 and J usage is TRBJ2-1; 7 nucleotides line up with TRBD1. The trim removed 3 bases at V and 5 bases at J, leaving 8 bases unmatched. CDR1 and CDR2 from the germline V gene are SGDLS and YYNGEE. The CDR3 contains 15 residues. The CDR3 DNA reads TGTGCCAGCAGCGGACCCCCGGGACAGAACAATGAGCAGTTCTTC. It encodes CASSGPPGQNNEQFF. Full variable domain (rest looked up from reference TRBV9 and TRBJ2-1): DSGVTQTPKHLITATGQRVTLRCSPRSGDLSVYWYQQSLDQGLQFLIQYYNGEERAKGNILERFSAQQFPDLHSELNLSSLELGDSALYFCASSGPPGQNNEQFFGPGTRLTVL.